This T cell receptor (beta chain) comes out of a study of blood T cell repertoires in COVID-19. Sequencing used immunoSEQ multiplex PCR; TCRdb keeps in-frame clones, though not all of them. The sample shows hundreds of thousands of clones, 80% to 90% of them seen only once. This CDR3 contains 17 residues. V shed 3 bases and J shed 4 bases, with 21 bases lying between them. Germline V lookup: CDR1 MNHEY, CDR2 SMNVEV (reference sequence). The rearrangement links TRBV27 to TRBJ1-1; D might be TRBD1 (6 bases). This TCR was recovered from a woman in her twenties or thirties with acute or convalescent COVID-19. Sequencing was carried out using peripheral blood. The CDR3 DNA sequence: TGTGCCAGCAGTTTTAGCAGGGGCACGATCTGGTCCACTGAAGCTTTCTTT. As protein: CASSFSRGTIWSTEAFF.